These 4 T cell receptor beta chains share one sample of origin, sequenced in a study of OX40 agonist ivuxolimab in advanced cancers. Sequencing used immunoSEQ multiplex PCR; TCRdb keeps in-frame clones, though not all of them. The data hold some 85,000 clones, with roughly 84% observed a single time. The sequencing used CD4+ or CD8+ T cells sorted from blood, collected in a trial of the OX40 agonist ivuxolimab. These receptor sequences come from an adult with an advanced solid tumor such as melanoma, head and neck, liver or kidney cancer.

The V gene is TRBV6-6, the J gene TRBJ2-1, with D possibly matching TRBD1 (7 bases). Trimming shortened V by 0 bases and J by 12 bases, and 12 bases separated the two germline ends. Germline assignment: CDR1 MNHNY and CDR2 SVGAGI (reference sequence). This CDR3 region has 13 residues. The DNA for the CDR3 is TGTGCCAGCAGTTACTCCAATCAGGGGGGGCAGTTCTTC. This translates into CASSYSNQGGQFF.

The CDR3 DNA follows: TGTGCCAGCGACCGGGACCTGAGCTCCTACGAGCAGTACTTC. Its protein product is CASDRDLSSYEQYF. The V call is TRBV2, the J call TRBJ2-7; D may correspond to TRBD1 or TRBD2 (5 bases each). In germline, CDR1 is SNHLY, CDR2 FYNNEI. The V end was cut by 8 bases, the J end by 0 bases, with 14 bases between. The CDR3 loop spans 14 amino acids. Drawing the rest from reference TRBV2 and TRBJ2-7, the complete variable domain is EPEVTQTPSHQVTQMGQEVILRCVPISNHLYFYWYRQILGQKVEFLVSFYNNEISEKSEIFDDQFSVERPDGSNFTLKIRSTKLEDSAMYFCASDRDLSSYEQYFGPGTRLTVT.

The chain employs TRBV5-4 and TRBJ2-5; possibly TRBD2 for D (5 bases). Germline-derived CDR1 and CDR2 are SGHNT and YYREEE (reference sequence). CDR3 length: 14 amino acids. V dropped 1 base and J dropped 7 bases, with 14 bases sitting between them. The CDR3 here is CASSLFGTSGTQYF. CDR3 nucleotides: TGTGCCAGCAGCTTGTTTGGTACAAGCGGGACCCAGTACTTC.

The rearrangement uses TRBV5-4 and TRBJ2-3; 11 bases map to TRBD2. The germline V gene has CDR1 SGHNT and CDR2 YYREEE (reference sequence). The CDR3 extends over 17 amino acids. Germline trimming cut 4 bases from V and 2 bases from J; bases unmatched to any gene: 9. CDR3 bases: TGTGCCAGCAGCCATTTTTCACTAGCGGGAGACACAGATACGCAGTATTTT. Its translation is CASSHFSLAGDTDTQYF.